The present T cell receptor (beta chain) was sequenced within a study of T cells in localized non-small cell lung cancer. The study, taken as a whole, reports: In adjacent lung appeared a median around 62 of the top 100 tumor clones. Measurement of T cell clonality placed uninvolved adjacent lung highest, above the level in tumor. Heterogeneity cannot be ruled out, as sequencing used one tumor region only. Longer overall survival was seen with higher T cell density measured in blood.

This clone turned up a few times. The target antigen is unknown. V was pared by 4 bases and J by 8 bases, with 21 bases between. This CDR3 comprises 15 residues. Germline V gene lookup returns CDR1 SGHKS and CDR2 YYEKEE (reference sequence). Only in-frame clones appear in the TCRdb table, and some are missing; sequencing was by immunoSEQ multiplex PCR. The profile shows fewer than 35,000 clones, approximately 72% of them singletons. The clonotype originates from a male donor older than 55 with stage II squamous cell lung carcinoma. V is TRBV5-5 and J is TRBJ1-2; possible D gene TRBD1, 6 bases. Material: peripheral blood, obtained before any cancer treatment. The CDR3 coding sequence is TGTGCCAGCAGCCCTTTTGCGGGGGGCGCTTCCGGCTACACCTTC. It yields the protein CASSPFAGGASGYTF.